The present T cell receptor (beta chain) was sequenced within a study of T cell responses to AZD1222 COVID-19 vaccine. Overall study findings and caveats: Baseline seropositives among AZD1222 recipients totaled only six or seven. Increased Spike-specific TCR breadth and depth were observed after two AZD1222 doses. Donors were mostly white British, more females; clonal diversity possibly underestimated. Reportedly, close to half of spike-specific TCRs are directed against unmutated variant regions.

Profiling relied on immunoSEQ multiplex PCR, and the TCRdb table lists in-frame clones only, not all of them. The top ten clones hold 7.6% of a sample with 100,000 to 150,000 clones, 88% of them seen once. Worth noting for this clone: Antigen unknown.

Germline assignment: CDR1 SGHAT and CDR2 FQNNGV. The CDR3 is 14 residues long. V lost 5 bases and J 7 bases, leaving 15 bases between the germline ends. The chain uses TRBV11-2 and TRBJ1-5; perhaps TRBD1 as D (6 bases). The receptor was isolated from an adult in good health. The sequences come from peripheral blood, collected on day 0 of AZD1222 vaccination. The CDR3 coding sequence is TGTGCCAGCAGCCCGACAGGCGGGGGGCAGCCCCAGCATTTT. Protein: CASSPTGGGQPQHF.